The T cell receptor beta chain described here comes from a study of metastatic and nonmetastatic thyroid tumors. In the study overall: Repertoires from malignant and benign thyroid patients were compared across blood and tumor or nodule tissue. Overall study findings and caveats: Reports indicated that malignant thyroid tumors showed significantly higher TCR beta diversity than benign nodules did, in blood and tumor.

Each patient went into thyroid surgery without having received any treatment. Regarding this clone: What it binds is unknown.

The authors' processing: Between-group CDR3 differences, defined by clinicopathological status, yielded a distant-metastasis classifier for papillary thyroid cancer. From the PCR reads, TCRdb re-called clones with MiXCR. The authors' filters were not applied to this entry. The data hold some 8,800 clones, with around 43% observed a single time. V lost 6 bases and J lost 4; bases outside the gene matches: 11. The CDR3 has 15 residues. Germline V gene lookup returns CDR1 MNHNS and CDR2 SASEGT. The chain is built from TRBV6-1 and TRBJ2-7; TRBD1 matches 8 bases. The clonotype originates from a male donor with papillary thyroid cancer or a benign thyroid nodule (not recorded which). Some clones in this sample may be carry-over from other donors' samples. The sample was tumor tissue. Written as DNA, the CDR3 is TGTGCCAGCAGGCCCCCCGGGACAGGAAAATACGAGCAGTACTTC. Its protein is CASRPPGTGKYEQYF.